A selection of T cell receptor beta chains follows, all from one sample in a study of T cells in Graves' hyperthyroidism and ophthalmopathy. Via MiXCR, TCRdb re-called the multiplex PCR reads, giving one row per CDR3 protein. The sample carries a few hundred thousand distinct CDR3 sequences, 46% recorded once. The source material was peripheral blood or thyroid tissue (not recorded which). The source of these receptors is a woman under 30 with Graves' hyperthyroidism. Both conserved end residues are part of each CDR3. The D gene is left open where the match is weak. Size is omitted from some rows. Given values are once, few, many or a class for expanded clones.

v_call	clone_size	j_call	d_call	cdr3_aa	cdr3_nt
TRBV12-3/TRBV12-4	.	TRBJ2-1	TRBD2	CASSPTLAGGPGEQFF	TGTGCCAGCAGTCCAACACTAGCGGGAGGGCCCGGAGAGCAGTTCTTC
TRBV10-3	once	TRBJ1-3	.	CAIVAGGSSGNTIYF	TGTGCCATCGTGGCGGGAGGGTCTTCTGGAAACACCATATATTTT
TRBV19	many	TRBJ1-3	TRBD1	CASSVTGATSGNTIYF	TGTGCCAGTAGTGTTACAGGGGCCACCTCTGGAAACACCATATATTTT
TRBV28	many	TRBJ2-7	TRBD1	CASREDRGSYEQYF	TGTGCCAGCAGAGAGGACAGGGGGTCCTACGAGCAGTACTTC
TRBV6-2/TRBV6-3	many	TRBJ2-5	TRBD2	CASGAGVDETQYF	TGTGCCAGCGGGGCGGGAGTTGATGAGACCCAGTACTTC
TRBV7-9	many	TRBJ2-7	TRBD1	CASSLGTGTYEQYF	TGTGCCAGCAGCTTAGGGACAGGTACCTACGAGCAGTACTTC
TRBV12-3/TRBV12-4	.	TRBJ2-5	TRBD1	CASRPTGAGRRETQYF	TGTGCCAGCAGACCGACAGGGGCAGGCAGGCGAGAGACCCAGTACTTC
TRBV12-3/TRBV12-4	few	TRBJ2-2	.	CASSPPWSSSYPGELFF	TGTGCCAGCAGTCCTCCTTGGAGCAGCTCATACCCGGGGGAGCTGTTTTTT
TRBV20-1	many	TRBJ2-7	.	CSADFAGGTYEQYF	TGCAGTGCGGATTTCGCCGGGGGTACCTACGAGCAGTACTTC
TRBV14	many	TRBJ1-4	.	CASSPPGGRESEKLFF	TGTGCCAGCAGCCCCCCAGGCGGGAGAGAATCGGAAAAACTGTTTTTT
TRBV15	once	TRBJ2-7	.	CATSRACPRVKGYEQYF	TGTGCCACCAGCAGAGCGTGCCCCAGGGTTAAAGGCTACGAGCAGTACTTC
TRBV7-6	.	TRBJ1-1	TRBD1	CASSRRDSMNTEAFF	TGTGCCAGCAGCCGCCGGGACAGTATGAACACTGAAGCTTTCTTT
TRBV7-8	.	TRBJ1-6	TRBD1	CASSLEGTGGLISPLHF	TGTGCCAGCAGCTTAGAGGGGACAGGGGGACTTATTTCACCCCTCCACTTT
TRBV4-3	few	TRBJ1-4	.	CASSQDSTNEKLFF	TGCGCCAGCAGCCAAGATTCAACTAATGAAAAACTGTTTTTT
TRBV20-1	many	TRBJ2-7	TRBD2	CSASSGTSAYEQYF	TGCAGTGCTAGTTCCGGGACTAGCGCTTACGAGCAGTACTTC
TRBV29-1	.	TRBJ1-5	TRBD1	CSVVFGTGNQPQHF	TGCAGCGTTGTTTTCGGGACAGGCAATCAGCCCCAGCATTTT
TRBV4-2	many	TRBJ1-1	TRBD1	CASSQDRGTEAFF	TGTGCCAGCAGTCAGGACAGGGGGACTGAAGCTTTCTTT
TRBV24-1	.	TRBJ2-5	TRBD2	CATSDPLAGVEETQYF	TGTGCCACCAGTGATCCTCTAGCGGGAGTGGAAGAGACCCAGTACTTC
TRBV7-4	.	TRBJ2-5	.	CASTPSGGGSNQPQYF	TGTGCCAGCACCCCTTCCGGGGGTGGTAGCAATCAGCCCCAGTACTTC
TRBV12-3/TRBV12-4	.	TRBJ2-7	.	CASSFPGFYEQYF	TGTGCCAGCAGTTTCCCGGGGTTCTACGAGCAGTACTTC
TRBV12-3/TRBV12-4	many	TRBJ2-7	.	CASSNGRAYEQYF	TGTGCCAGCAGTAACGGGCGGGCCTACGAGCAGTACTTC
TRBV11-3	.	TRBJ2-2	TRBD1	CASSHPGTGWTGELFF	TGTGCCAGCAGCCATCCCGGGACAGGGTGGACCGGGGAGCTGTTTTTT
TRBV7-2	.	TRBJ1-2	.	CASSSPHRAGGYTF	TGTGCCAGCAGCTCCCCCCACAGGGCCGGTGGCTACACCTTC
TRBV7-9	many	TRBJ2-7	.	CASSPVESSYEQYF	TGTGCCAGCAGCCCGGTGGAAAGCTCCTACGAGCAGTACTTC
TRBV20-1	many	TRBJ2-7	.	CSASLDTLSYEQYF	TGCAGTGCTAGTTTGGACACCCTCTCCTACGAGCAGTACTTC
TRBV20-1	many	TRBJ1-1	TRBD1	CSIDREYTEAFF	TGCAGTATCGACAGGGAGTACACTGAAGCTTTCTTT
TRBV6-1	many	TRBJ1-5	TRBD1	CASTTASDRGQPQHF	TGTGCCAGCACCACGGCGTCGGACAGGGGCCAGCCCCAGCATTTT
TRBV7-9	few	TRBJ2-7	.	CASSLHREQYF	TGTGCCAGCAGCCTGCACAGGGAGCAGTACTTC
TRBV12-3/TRBV12-4	.	TRBJ1-5	.	CASSKPGQPQHF	TGTGCCAGCAGTAAACCGGGACAGCCCCAGCATTTT
TRBV5-6	.	TRBJ1-5	.	CASSFGQARGDEHF	TGTGCCAGCAGCTTTGGACAAGCGAGAGGCGATGAGCATTTT
TRBV29-1	.	TRBJ2-7	TRBD1	CSKTGGTYEQYF	TGCAGCAAGACAGGGGGCACCTACGAGCAGTACTTC
TRBV5-1	.	TRBJ2-7	.	CASSPGGRMYEQYF	TGCGCCAGCAGCCCTGGAGGTCGGATGTACGAGCAGTACTTC
TRBV5-6	.	TRBJ2-2	.	CASSSYGLSDTGELFF	TGTGCCAGCAGCTCGTACGGGCTATCAGACACCGGGGAGCTGTTTTTT
TRBV15	many	TRBJ1-5	.	CATSRDAVGGGNQPQHF	TGTGCCACCAGCAGAGACGCCGTAGGGGGTGGCAATCAGCCCCAGCATTTT
TRBV27	many	TRBJ1-4	.	CASRRDGDEKLFF	TGTGCCAGCCGAAGGGACGGTGATGAAAAACTGTTTTTT
TRBV7-9	many	TRBJ2-7	.	CASSFTRDRGDEQYF	TGTGCCAGCAGCTTCACCCGAGACCGGGGCGACGAGCAGTACTTC
TRBV7-3	many	TRBJ1-1	.	CASRRWGWNTEAFF	TGTGCCAGCAGACGCTGGGGATGGAACACTGAAGCTTTCTTT
TRBV5-5	many	TRBJ1-5	.	CASSLVSGAQPQHF	TGTGCCAGCAGCTTGGTGTCAGGGGCTCAGCCCCAGCATTTT
TRBV2	.	TRBJ1-5	.	CASSEAMGGNQPQHF	TGTGCCAGCAGTGAGGCTATGGGGGGAAATCAGCCCCAGCATTTT
TRBV5-1	many	TRBJ1-2	.	CASSPSSNYGYTF	TGCGCCAGCAGCCCTAGCTCTAACTATGGCTACACCTTC
TRBV11-2	.	TRBJ2-5	.	CASRTSETQYF	TGTGCCAGCCGCACCTCAGAGACCCAGTACTTC
TRBV10-3	.	TRBJ2-7	TRBD1	CAISATQGADEQYF	TGTGCCATCAGTGCGACACAGGGGGCAGACGAGCAGTACTTC
TRBV12-5	.	TRBJ2-2	TRBD2	CASGGTSGSFGELFF	TGTGCTAGTGGTGGGACTAGCGGGAGTTTCGGGGAGCTGTTTTTT
TRBV29-1	many	TRBJ1-5	.	CSAIGTSDGQPQHF	TGCAGCGCCATTGGGACGTCGGACGGTCAGCCCCAGCATTTT
TRBV7-6	.	TRBJ2-5	.	CASSYLGLTYFYLQETQYF	TGTGCCAGCAGTTACTTAGGACTAACCTACTTCTACCTCCAAGAGACCCAGTACTTC
TRBV9	.	TRBJ1-1	.	CVSSSTGKASF	TGTGTCAGCAGCTCAACAGGAAAAGCTTCCTTT
TRBV7-8	few	TRBJ2-5	.	CASSLPRDQYF	TGTGCCAGCAGCTTGCCCCGGGACCAGTACTTC
TRBV29-1	.	TRBJ1-4	.	CSVEGTVNEKLFF	TGCAGCGTTGAAGGGACAGTGAATGAAAAACTGTTTTTT
TRBV7-8	few	TRBJ2-2	.	CASSLGKSGELFF	TGTGCCAGCAGCTTGGGAAAGTCCGGGGAGCTGTTTTTT
TRBV10-2	many	TRBJ1-5	.	CASGVDQPQHF	TGCGCCAGCGGGGTGGATCAGCCCCAGCATTTT
TRBV27	many	TRBJ2-7	.	CASSFRGVYEQYF	TGTGCCAGCAGTTTTCGGGGAGTATACGAGCAGTACTTC
TRBV5-1	many	TRBJ2-7	.	CASSWRLSYEQYF	TGCGCCAGCAGCTGGCGGCTCTCCTACGAGCAGTACTTC
TRBV24-1	many	TRBJ1-1	.	CATSDENTEAFF	TGTGCCACCAGTGACGAGAACACTGAAGCTTTCTTT
TRBV6-5	few	TRBJ1-1	.	CASSSREQGPLEAFF	TGTGCCAGCAGTTCCCGGGAGCAGGGACCTCTTGAAGCTTTCTTT